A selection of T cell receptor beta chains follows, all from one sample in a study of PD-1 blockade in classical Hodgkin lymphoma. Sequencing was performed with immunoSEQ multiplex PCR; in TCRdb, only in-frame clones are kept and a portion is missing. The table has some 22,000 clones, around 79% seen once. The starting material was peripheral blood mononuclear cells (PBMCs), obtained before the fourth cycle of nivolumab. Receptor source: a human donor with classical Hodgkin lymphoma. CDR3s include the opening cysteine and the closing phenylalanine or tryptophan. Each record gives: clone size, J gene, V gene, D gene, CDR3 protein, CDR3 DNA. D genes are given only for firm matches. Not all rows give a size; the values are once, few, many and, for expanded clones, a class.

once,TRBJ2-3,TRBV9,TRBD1,CASSVVQGAHDTQYF,TGTGCCAGCAGCGTAGTACAGGGGGCGCATGATACGCAGTATTTT
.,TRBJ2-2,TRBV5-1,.,CASSLSQGGTGELFF,TGCGCCAGCAGCTTGTCGCAGGGAGGCACCGGGGAGCTGTTTTTT
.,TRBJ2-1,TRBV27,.,CASSLFGVSYNEQFF,TGTGCCAGCAGTTTATTCGGAGTCTCCTACAATGAGCAGTTCTTC
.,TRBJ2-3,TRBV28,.,CASSPTPRDLDTQYF,TGTGCCAGCAGCCCGACCCCACGGGACTTAGATACGCAGTATTTT
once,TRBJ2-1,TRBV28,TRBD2,CASSFRFGLAGVREQFF,TGTGCCAGCAGTTTCCGATTCGGACTAGCGGGAGTAAGGGAGCAGTTCTTC
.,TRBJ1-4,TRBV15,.,CATSRDFRAGGEKLFF,TGTGCCACCAGCAGAGATTTCCGAGCAGGTGGTGAAAAACTGTTTTTT
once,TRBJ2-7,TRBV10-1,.,CASSPLVRSEQYF,TGCGCCAGCAGTCCCCTAGTCCGGTCCGAGCAGTACTTC
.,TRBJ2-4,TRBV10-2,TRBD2,CASSIRTSGSGYF,TGCGCCAGCAGTATACGGACTAGCGGGAGCGGGTACTTC
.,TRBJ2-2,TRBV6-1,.,CASSVERRLGELFF,TGTGCCAGCAGTGTCGAGAGGCGTCTCGGGGAGCTGTTTTTT
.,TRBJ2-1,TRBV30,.,CAWSVLTPDNEQFF,TGTGCCTGGAGTGTACTTACACCGGACAATGAGCAGTTCTTC
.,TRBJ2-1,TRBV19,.,CASSPLFVYSYNEQFF,TGTGCCAGTAGTCCTCTCTTCGTTTACTCCTACAATGAGCAGTTCTTC
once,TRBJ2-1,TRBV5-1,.,CASSLRRGQFDEQFF,TGCGCCAGCAGCTTGCGGAGGGGGCAGTTCGATGAGCAGTTCTTC
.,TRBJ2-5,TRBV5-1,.,CASSRDWEETQYF,TGCGCCAGCAGCCGCGACTGGGAAGAGACCCAGTACTTC
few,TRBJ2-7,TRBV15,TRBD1,CATSRPGQGFEQYF,TGTGCCACCAGCAGACCGGGACAGGGTTTCGAGCAGTACTTC
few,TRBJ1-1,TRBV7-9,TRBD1,CASSSRTGTGNTEAFF,TGTGCCAGCAGCTCTCGGACAGGGACTGGGAACACTGAAGCTTTCTTT
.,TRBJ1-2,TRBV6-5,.,CASLGQRGYTF,TGTGCCAGCCTAGGGCAGCGCGGCTACACCTTC
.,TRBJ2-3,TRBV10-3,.,CAISEGRDTDTQYF,TGTGCCATCAGTGAAGGAAGGGACACAGATACGCAGTATTTT
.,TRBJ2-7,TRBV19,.,CASTEDGYEQYF,TGTGCCAGTACGGAGGACGGGTACGAGCAGTACTTC
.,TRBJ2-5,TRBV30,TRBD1,CAWSTYRGRETQYF,TGTGCCTGGAGCACGTACAGGGGGAGAGAGACCCAGTACTTC
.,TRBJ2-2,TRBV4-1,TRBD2,CASSHVAGDTGELFF,TGCGCCAGCAGCCATGTAGCGGGAGACACCGGGGAGCTGTTTTTT
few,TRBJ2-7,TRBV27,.,CASSPTAYEQYF,TGTGCCAGCAGCCCAACCGCCTACGAGCAGTACTTC
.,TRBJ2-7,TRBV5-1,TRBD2,CASSLLAGDYEQYF,TGCGCCAGCAGCTTGCTAGCGGGAGACTACGAGCAGTACTTC
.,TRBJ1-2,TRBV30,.,CAWSGYAGTNYGYTF,TGTGCCTGGAGTGGCTATGCAGGGACTAACTATGGCTACACCTTC
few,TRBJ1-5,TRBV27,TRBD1,CASSLTGASNQPQHF,TGTGCCAGCAGTTTAACAGGGGCCAGCAATCAGCCCCAGCATTTT
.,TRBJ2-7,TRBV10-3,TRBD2,CAIGSSGSRISYEQYF,TGTGCCATCGGAAGTAGCGGGAGTCGAATCTCCTACGAGCAGTACTTC
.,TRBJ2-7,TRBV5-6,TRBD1,CASSFGTGGYEQYF,TGTGCCAGCAGCTTTGGGACAGGGGGCTACGAGCAGTACTTC
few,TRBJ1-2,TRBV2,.,CASPTGYGYTF,TGTGCCAGCCCTACAGGGTATGGCTACACCTTC
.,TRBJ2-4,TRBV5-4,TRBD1,CASSLGGTGFGYF,TGTGCCAGCAGCTTGGGTGGGACAGGGTTCGGGTACTTC
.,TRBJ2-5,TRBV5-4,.,CASSLERSSAEETQYF,TGTGCCAGCAGCTTGGAGCGGTCTTCAGCGGAAGAGACCCAGTACTTC
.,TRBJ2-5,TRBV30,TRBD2,CAWSQGLAGGTSRETQYF,TGTGCCTGGAGTCAGGGACTAGCGGGAGGGACCTCCCGAGAGACCCAGTACTTC
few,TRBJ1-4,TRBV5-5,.,CASSSGELGELFF,TGTGCCAGCAGCAGCGGAGAGCTTGGGGAACTGTTTTTT
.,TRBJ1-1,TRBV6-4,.,CASSKQEGTEAFF,TGTGCCAGCAGTAAACAGGAAGGCACTGAAGCTTTCTTT
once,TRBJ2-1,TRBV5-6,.,CASSLESRGYGNEQFF,TGTGCCAGCAGCTTGGAAAGTAGGGGGTATGGGAATGAGCAGTTCTTC
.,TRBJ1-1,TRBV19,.,CASSITGAATEAFF,TGTGCCAGTAGTATAACCGGGGCGGCCACTGAAGCTTTCTTT
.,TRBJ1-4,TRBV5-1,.,CASSLGGAANEKLFF,TGCGCCAGCAGCTTGGGGGGGGCTGCCAATGAAAAACTGTTTTTT
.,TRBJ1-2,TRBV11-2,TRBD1,CASSFPGTVYGYTF,TGTGCCAGCAGCTTTCCCGGGACAGTCTATGGCTACACCTTC
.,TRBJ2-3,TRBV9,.,CASSLGRYTDTQYF,TGTGCCAGCAGCCTAGGACGTTACACAGATACGCAGTATTTT
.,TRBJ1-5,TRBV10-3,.,CAISDGDNQPQHF,TGTGCCATCAGTGACGGGGACAATCAGCCCCAGCATTTT
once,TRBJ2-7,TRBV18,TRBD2,CATRETSGSWGEQYF,TGTGCCACCCGAGAGACTAGCGGGAGTTGGGGCGAGCAGTACTTC
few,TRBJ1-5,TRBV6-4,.,CARNLSQPVGQPQHF,TGTGCCAGGAACCTATCACAGCCCGTCGGCCAGCCCCAGCATTTT
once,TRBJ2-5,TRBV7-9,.,CASSSDLEGETQYF,TGTGCCAGCAGCTCGGACTTGGAGGGGGAGACCCAGTACTTC
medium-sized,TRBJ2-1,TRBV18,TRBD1,CASSPRTGSDEQFF,TGTGCCAGCTCACCAAGGACAGGGTCCGATGAGCAGTTCTTC
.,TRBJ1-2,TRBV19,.,CASSTPQGRYGYTF,TGTGCCAGTAGTACTCCACAGGGTCGCTATGGCTACACCTTC